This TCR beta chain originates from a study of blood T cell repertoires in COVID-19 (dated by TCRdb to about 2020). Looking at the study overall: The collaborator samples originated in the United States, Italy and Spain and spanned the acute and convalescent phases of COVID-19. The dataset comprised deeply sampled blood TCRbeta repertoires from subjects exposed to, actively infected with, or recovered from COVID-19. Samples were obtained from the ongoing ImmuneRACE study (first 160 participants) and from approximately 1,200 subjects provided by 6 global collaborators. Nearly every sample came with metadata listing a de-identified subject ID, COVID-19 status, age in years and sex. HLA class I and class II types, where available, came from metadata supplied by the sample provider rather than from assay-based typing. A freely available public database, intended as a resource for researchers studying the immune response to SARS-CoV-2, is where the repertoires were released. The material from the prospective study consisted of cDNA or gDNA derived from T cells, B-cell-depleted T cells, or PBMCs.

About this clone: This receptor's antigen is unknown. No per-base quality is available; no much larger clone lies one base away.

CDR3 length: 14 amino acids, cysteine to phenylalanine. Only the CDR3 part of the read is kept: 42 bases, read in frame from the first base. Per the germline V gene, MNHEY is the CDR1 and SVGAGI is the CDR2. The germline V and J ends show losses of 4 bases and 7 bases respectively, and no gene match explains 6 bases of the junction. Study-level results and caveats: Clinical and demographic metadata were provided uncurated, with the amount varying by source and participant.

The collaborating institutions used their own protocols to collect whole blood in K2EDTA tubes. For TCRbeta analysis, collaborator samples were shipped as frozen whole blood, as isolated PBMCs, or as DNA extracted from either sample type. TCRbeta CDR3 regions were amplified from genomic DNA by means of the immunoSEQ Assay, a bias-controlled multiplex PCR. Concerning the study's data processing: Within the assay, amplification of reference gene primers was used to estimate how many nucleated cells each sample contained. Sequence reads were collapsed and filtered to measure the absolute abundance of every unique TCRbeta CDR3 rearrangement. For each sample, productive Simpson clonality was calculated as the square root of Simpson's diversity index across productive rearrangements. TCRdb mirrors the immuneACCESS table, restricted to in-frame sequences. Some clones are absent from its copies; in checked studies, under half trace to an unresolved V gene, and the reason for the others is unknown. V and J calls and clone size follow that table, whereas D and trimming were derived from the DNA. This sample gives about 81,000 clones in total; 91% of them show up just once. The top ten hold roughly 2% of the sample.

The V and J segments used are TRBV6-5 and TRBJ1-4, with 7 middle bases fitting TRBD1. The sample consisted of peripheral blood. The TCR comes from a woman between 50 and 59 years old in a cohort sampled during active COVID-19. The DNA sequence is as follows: TGTGCCAGCAGTTCGACAGGGTTTGGTGAAAAACTGTTTTTT. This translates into CASSSTGFGEKLFF.